The next 28 T cell receptor beta chains were all read from a single sample in a study of OX40 agonist ivuxolimab in advanced cancers. Repertoires were generated with immunoSEQ multiplex PCR, while TCRdb's copy carries only in-frame clones and drops some. The profile covers 70,000 to 85,000 clones, with around 94% appearing a single time and approximately 9.9% taken by the ten largest. The sequences come from CD4+ or CD8+ T cells sorted from blood, collected in a trial of the OX40 agonist ivuxolimab. These receptors were taken from an adult with an advanced solid tumor such as melanoma, head and neck, liver or kidney cancer.

The DNA for the CDR3 is TGTGCCAGCAGCCTCGGACTAGCGGATTACGAAGAGCAGTACTTC. As protein: CASSLGLADYEEQYF. J is TRBJ2-7 and V is TRBV11-2; 10 bases are shared with TRBD2. Unmatched junction bases numbered 11, after V lost 5 bases and J lost 7 bases. The CDR3 totals 15 residues. Germline CDR1 reads SGHAT; CDR2 reads FQNNGV.

The chain couples TRBV11-2 to TRBJ2-3, with no clear D. Germline CDR1 SGHAT, CDR2 FQNNGV. V was clipped by 3 bases and J by 2 bases, with 9 bases between them. This CDR3 contains 14 residues. CDR3 bases: TGTGCCAGCAGCTTTGTAACCTCCACAGATACGCAGTATTTT. This translates into CASSFVTSTDTQYF.

The chain joins TRBV7-9 to TRBJ2-7; 8 positions match TRBD1. CDR1 SEHNR and CDR2 FQNEAQ come from the germline V gene (reference sequence). Unmatched junction bases numbered 6, after V lost 5 bases and J lost 6 bases. This CDR3 comprises 13 residues. DNA for the CDR3: TGTGCCAGCAGCCAGACAGGGGCGTCCGAGCAGTACTTC. Amino acids: CASSQTGASEQYF.

This clone was detected once. The chain joins TRBV19 to TRBJ2-1, with D perhaps matching TRBD1 or TRBD2 (6 bases each). Trimming stripped 4 bases from V and 6 bases from J, with 13 bases between. Looked up from germline, CDR1 is LNHDA and CDR2 is SQIVND (reference sequence). The CDR3 totals 14 residues. The CDR3 sequence is CASSRRSGANEQFF. The CDR3 region has the DNA TGTGCCAGTAGTAGGAGATCGGGGGCCAATGAGCAGTTCTTC.

The chain uses TRBV27 and TRBJ2-1, with 14 bases aligning to TRBD2. Germline V gene sequence: CDR1 MNHEY, CDR2 SMNVEV (reference sequence). CDR3 length: 19 amino acids. The V gene end was trimmed by 0 bases and the J gene end by 6 bases; junction bases not matched to a gene: 10. The CDR3 DNA sequence: TGTGCCAGCAGTTTATCGGGACTAGCGGGAGAGCTATCGGGCAATGAGCAGTTCTTC. Translation gives CASSLSGLAGELSGNEQFF.

J is TRBJ1-5 and V is TRBV27, with a possible D match to TRBD1 (5 bases). V was shortened by 5 bases and J by 0 bases, with 11 bases between the two germline ends. The CDR3 consists of 15 residues. From germline, CDR1 is MNHEY and CDR2 SMNVEV (reference sequence). CDR3: CASSPHDSSNQPQHF. DNA for the CDR3: TGTGCCAGCAGTCCCCACGACAGTAGCAATCAGCCCCAGCATTTT.

The chain joins TRBV6-6 to TRBJ2-7, with TRBD1 as a possible D gene (5 bases). Trimming shortened V by 0 bases and J by 6 bases, and 9 bases separated the two germline ends. Germline CDR1 reads MNHNY; CDR2 reads SVGAGI (reference sequence). This CDR3 contains 13 residues. The CDR3 loop is CASSYSGLFEQYF. The CDR3, as DNA: TGTGCCAGCAGTTACTCGGGGCTTTTCGAGCAGTACTTC.

The chain is built from TRBV6-5 and TRBJ2-5; the D is unclear. The germline V gene encodes CDR1 MNHEY and CDR2 SVGAGI. Deletions cut 0 bases from V and 2 bases from J, with 7 bases between. The CDR3 has 14 residues. DNA of the CDR3: TGTGCCAGCAGTTACTCGCCAGCTCAAGAGACCCAGTACTTC. Translation gives CASSYSPAQETQYF.

The CDR3 loop reads CASSMGLGQETQYF. The DNA of the CDR3 is TGTGCCAGCAGCATGGGACTAGGCCAAGAGACCCAGTACTTC. The V call is TRBV7-2, the J call TRBJ2-5, with 8 nucleotides matching TRBD2. V gave up 5 bases and J gave up 1 base; unmatched junction bases: 3. The germline V gene has CDR1 SGHTA and CDR2 FQGNSA. This CDR3 contains 14 residues.

The J gene is TRBJ1-3, the V gene TRBV19, with D possibly being TRBD1 (5 bases). The CDR3 totals 15 residues. CDR1 and CDR2 (germline): LNHDA, SQIVND (reference sequence). Trimming cost V 1 base and J 2 bases, with 9 bases left between them. Here the CDR3 DNA reads TGTGCCAGTAGTATAGTTGGAGGGGCTGGAAACACCATATATTTT. Its translation: CASSIVGGAGNTIYF. Variable domain in full (rest from reference TRBV19 and TRBJ1-3): DGGITQSPKYLFRKEGQNVTLSCEQNLNHDAMYWYRQDPGQGLRLIYYSQIVNDFQKGDIAEGYSVSREKKESFPLTVTSAQKNPTAFYLCASSIVGGAGNTIYFGEGSWLTVV.

In its sample, this clone was seen once. CDR3 bases: TGTGCCAGCAGCTTAGTGGGACACGGGAGGGCCCTTCTGGACGAGCAGTTCTTC. Protein: CASSLVGHGRALLDEQFF. The gene calls are TRBV7-9 and TRBJ2-1; 8 nucleotides align to TRBD2. This CDR3 is 18 amino acids long. The V gene's germline CDR1 is SEHNR and CDR2 FQNEAQ (reference sequence). J gave up 10 bases and V 1 base, and 18 bases lay outside the gene matches.

CDR3 sequence reads: CASSQGWTGVGYEQYF. CDR3 DNA: TGCGCCAGCAGCCAAGGATGGACAGGGGTTGGATACGAGCAGTACTTC. The chain uses TRBV4-3 and TRBJ2-7; 9 bases agree with TRBD1. V shed 1 base and J 4 bases; nucleotides not matched to a gene: 8. Germline CDR1 and CDR2: LGHNA and YSLEER. The length of the CDR3 is 16 residues.

The V call is TRBV5-6, the J call TRBJ1-6, with 7 bases matching TRBD1. The CDR3 runs 16 residues. Germline V lookup: CDR1 SGHDT, CDR2 YYEEEE. V shed 1 base, J shed 2 bases, and the junction held 3 bases outside the gene matches. CDR3 protein: CASSLRTGAYNSPLHF. CDR3 DNA: TGTGCCAGCAGCTTGCGAACAGGGGCCTATAATTCACCCCTCCACTTT.

This chain uses TRBV4-3 with TRBJ2-4; D is uncertain. CDR3 size: 17 residues. The V gene lost 3 bases and the J gene lost 0 bases, with 15 bases spanning the gap. Germline loops: CDR1 LGHNA, CDR2 YSLEER. CDR3 residues: CASSHLRKASAKNIQYF. The DNA of the CDR3 is TGCGCCAGCAGCCACTTAAGAAAGGCGTCAGCCAAAAACATTCAGTACTTC.

A single count supports this clone. The chain combines TRBV29-1 with TRBJ2-3; 9 bases are a match to TRBD2. The CDR3 runs to 16 residues. The junction had 13 bases not matched to a gene; V was cut back by 3 bases and J by 6 bases. CDR1 is SQVTM, CDR2 ANQGSEA, per germline. DNA of the CDR3: TGCAGCGTTGATGGGCTAGGACTAGCGCTAGCGGATACGCAGTATTTT. Its protein product is CSVDGLGLALADTQYF.

V usage is TRBV7-9 and J usage is TRBJ2-5; 7 positions agree with TRBD2. The tail of the sequence fits TRBJ2-7 better, so the J call may be wrong. CDR1 is SEHNR and CDR2 is FQNEAQ in the germline V gene (reference sequence). This CDR3 is 16 amino acids long. Here the CDR3 reads CASSPAGLRSSYEQYF. The CDR3 DNA sequence: TGTGCCAGCAGCCCAGCGGGACTTCGGAGCTCCTACGAGCAGTACTTC.

The chain couples TRBV7-9 to TRBJ2-7; a weak D match, TRBD1 (7 bases). CDR1 is SEHNR and CDR2 is FQNEAQ in the germline V gene (reference sequence). This CDR3 is 14 amino acids long. Between the trimmed V and J ends, which lost 5 bases and 2 bases, there was a span of 13 bases. CDR3 amino acids: CASSQGGGPYEQYF. The CDR3 nucleotides are TGTGCCAGCAGCCAAGGAGGGGGCCCCTACGAGCAGTACTTC.

The chain combines TRBV7-9 with TRBJ2-4; maybe TRBD2 (6 bases). From germline, CDR1 is SEHNR and CDR2 FQNEAQ (reference sequence). The CDR3 has 13 residues. V dropped 0 bases and J dropped 7 bases, with 7 bases sitting between them. The CDR3 nucleotides are TGTGCCAGCAGCTTAGCAGGGAGGAACATTCAGTACTTC. Translating gives CASSLAGRNIQYF.

The chain couples TRBV29-1 to TRBJ2-4; D not resolved. V lost 0 bases and J 2 bases, leaving 8 bases between the germline ends. From germline, CDR1 is SQVTM and CDR2 ANQGSEA. The CDR3 sequence is 14 residues long. CDR3 DNA sequence: TGCAGCGTTGAAGATCTTGTATCCAAAAACATTCAGTACTTC. Protein product: CSVEDLVSKNIQYF.

The chain couples TRBV5-6 to TRBJ2-3; D is undetermined. V lost 0 bases and J lost 0, with 8 bases in between. This CDR3 has 15 residues. CDR1 is SGHDT and CDR2 is YYEEEE in the germline V gene. In nucleotides, the CDR3 is TGTGCCAGCAGCTTGGAGGCTGCGAGCACAGATACGCAGTATTTT. It is translated as CASSLEAASTDTQYF.

The chain uses TRBV19 and TRBJ2-7, with D possibly being TRBD2 (5 bases). V was trimmed by 8 bases and J by 0 bases, leaving 11 bases between them. Germline-derived CDR1 and CDR2 are LNHDA and SQIVND (reference sequence). The CDR3 spans 13 residues. The DNA of the CDR3 is TGTGCCAGTGCTCCAACTAGCTCCTACGAGCAGTACTTC. Its translation: CASAPTSSYEQYF.

The chain uses TRBV11-2 and TRBJ1-3; no clear D gene. The CDR3 has 17 residues. V was trimmed by 1 base and J by 0 bases, leaving 13 bases between them. From germline, CDR1 is SGHAT and CDR2 FQNNGV. CDR3 loop: CASSLAAYPSSGNTIYF. The CDR3 DNA reads TGTGCCAGCAGCTTAGCCGCCTACCCAAGCTCTGGAAACACCATATATTTT.

For the CDR3, the DNA is TGTGCCAGCAGCGTAGCAGTGATAAACACTGAAGCTTTCTTT. Protein: CASSVAVINTEAFF. V is TRBV9 and J is TRBJ1-1; D is unresolved. The CDR3 runs 14 residues. CDR1 and CDR2 (germline): SGDLS, YYNGEE. The ends were cut back, 0 bases at V and 2 bases at J, with 8 bases in the middle.

The chain combines TRBV19 with TRBJ1-1; TRBD1 matches at 8 bases. Trimming removed 10 bases from V and 0 bases from J; junction bases left unmatched: 7. Germline V gene sequence: CDR1 LNHDA, CDR2 SQIVND (reference sequence). This CDR3 comprises 14 residues. The CDR3 loop reads CATTDRVLNTEAFF. For the CDR3, the DNA is TGTGCCACCACGGACAGGGTCTTGAACACTGAAGCTTTCTTT.

This chain uses TRBV5-4 with TRBJ2-1, with 9 bases identical to TRBD2. The germline V gene has CDR1 SGHNT and CDR2 YYREEE (reference sequence). The trim removed 1 base at V and 6 bases at J, leaving 5 bases unmatched. This CDR3 is 15 amino acids long. The CDR3 DNA is TGTGCCAGCAGCTTGCGCGGGGGGGGCTTCAATGAGCAGTTCTTC. This encodes CASSLRGGGFNEQFF.

The CDR3 nucleotides are TGTGCCAGCAGCCCGGACAGGGGGACTGAAGCTTTCTTT. Translated: CASSPDRGTEAFF. This chain uses TRBV6-5 with TRBJ1-1; 10 bases match TRBD1. The V segment lost 6 bases and the J segment 5 bases; nucleotides outside the gene matches: 3. Germline V gives CDR1 MNHEY, CDR2 SVGAGI. CDR3 length equals 13 residues.

CDR3 protein: CAWSVRGRQNTQYF. The CDR3 nucleotides read TGTGCCTGGAGTGTAAGAGGGAGGCAAAATACGCAGTATTTT. This chain connects TRBV30 to TRBJ2-3, with D perhaps TRBD2 (6 bases). Between the trimmed V and J ends, which lost 0 bases and 7 bases, there was a span of 14 bases. This CDR3 is built from 14 residues. CDR1 is GTSNPN and CDR2 is SVGIG in the germline V gene (reference sequence).

The chain is built from TRBV6-5 and TRBJ2-2, with a weak D call TRBD2 (5 bases). Germline V gene data show CDR1 as MNHEY and CDR2 as SVGAGI. Trimming left V 5 bases short and J 3 bases short, with 13 bases between. The CDR3 runs 15 residues. The CDR3 sequence is CASSIREFDTGELFF. The CDR3 nucleotides read TGTGCCAGCAGTATTAGGGAGTTCGACACCGGGGAGCTGTTTTTT.